Listed below are T cell receptor beta chains from one sample, sequenced in a study of blood T cells in healthy people across ages. TCRdb recomputed calls from the 5' RACE reads with MiXCR, one row per CDR3 protein. The sample lists hundreds of thousands of distinct CDR3 sequences; about 52% were seen once. The sample taken for sequencing was blood. These receptors were obtained from a woman aged 55-70 years in good health. Both conserved end residues are part of each CDR3. Each record gives: D gene, clone size, J gene, V gene, CDR3 protein, CDR3 DNA. A D gene is named only where the DNA matches it firmly. The size of a clone is reported for some rows only, either as once, few or many, or as a class for expanded clones.

.	.	TRBJ2-1	TRBV28	CASSLDPRNSLGSYNEQFF	TGTGCCAGCAGTTTGGACCCCCGTAACTCGCTGGGCTCCTACAATGAGCAGTTCTTC
.	.	TRBJ2-3	TRBV2	CASSGGKKPSTDTQYF	TGTGCCAGCAGTGGGGGGAAAAAACCTAGCACAGATACGCAGTATTTT
.	few	TRBJ1-2	TRBV6-1	CASSEFSRRGYTF	TGTGCCAGCAGTGAATTCTCACGTCGGGGCTACACCTTC
.	.	TRBJ2-1	TRBV27	CASRTEHGPSNWHEQFF	TGTGCCAGCAGGACGGAACACGGACCGTCAAACTGGCATGAGCAGTTCTTC
.	few	TRBJ1-4	TRBV4-3	CASSQVAQGLYEKLFF	TGCGCCAGCAGCCAAGTCGCACAGGGTCTTTATGAAAAACTGTTTTTT
.	.	TRBJ1-1	TRBV20-1	CSASGGAGINTEAFF	TGCAGTGCTAGCGGAGGGGCAGGGATAAACACTGAAGCTTTCTTT
.	many	TRBJ2-3	TRBV28	CASSLRGITDTQYF	TGTGCCAGCAGTTTGAGAGGTATCACAGATACGCAGTATTTT
TRBD1	few	TRBJ2-3	TRBV29-1	CSAPGQVTDTQYF	TGCAGCGCCCCCGGACAGGTGACAGATACGCAGTATTTT
.	.	TRBJ2-1	TRBV11-2	CASSLTLQQGYRNEQFF	TGTGCCAGCAGCTTAACTCTCCAGCAAGGGTATCGGAATGAGCAGTTCTTC
TRBD1	once	TRBJ2-7	TRBV7-2	CASSMTDRGLYEQYF	TGTGCCAGCAGCATGACGGACAGGGGGCTGTACGAGCAGTACTTC
.	few	TRBJ2-7	TRBV4-2	CASSVRGASYSYEQYF	TGTGCCAGCAGCGTGAGGGGCGCCTCATACTCCTACGAGCAGTACTTC
.	.	TRBJ2-1	TRBV12-3/TRBV12-4	CASNLDRDGEQFF	TGTGCCAGCAATTTGGACAGAGACGGTGAGCAGTTCTTC
.	many	TRBJ1-2	TRBV4-2	CASSPRPGTDYGYTF	TGTGCCAGCAGCCCCCGCCCTGGGACCGACTATGGCTACACCTTC
TRBD1	.	TRBJ2-7	TRBV5-6	CASSPRDRKTYEQYF	TGTGCCAGCAGCCCCCGGGACAGGAAAACCTACGAGCAGTACTTC
TRBD1	.	TRBJ2-1	TRBV7-8	CASSSTGDPYNEQFF	TGTGCCAGCAGCTCGACAGGGGACCCCTACAATGAGCAGTTCTTC
TRBD2	.	TRBJ2-1	TRBV25-1	CASNRAGGPYNEQFF	TGTGCCAGCAACCGAGCGGGAGGGCCTTACAATGAGCAGTTCTTC
TRBD2	.	TRBJ2-1	TRBV20-1	CSASPGLAGQSPTNEQFF	TGCAGTGCTAGCCCCGGACTAGCGGGACAGTCCCCTACAAATGAGCAGTTCTTC
TRBD1	few	TRBJ2-5	TRBV15	CATSRTGTGGGRETQYF	TGTGCCACCAGCAGAACTGGGACAGGGGGAGGCCGAGAGACCCAGTACTTC
.	few	TRBJ1-1	TRBV14	CASSQDYLSEAFF	TGTGCCAGCAGCCAAGATTATTTATCCGAAGCTTTCTTT
TRBD2	.	TRBJ2-2	TRBV5-1	CASSNPSGSGELFF	TGCGCCAGCAGCAACCCTAGCGGGAGCGGGGAGCTGTTTTTT
.	few	TRBJ1-2	TRBV28	CASSPQGPLAYGYTF	TGTGCCAGCAGTCCACAGGGTCCCCTCGCCTATGGCTACACCTTC
.	.	TRBJ2-7	TRBV5-1	CASSLEGPPYEQYF	TGCGCCAGCAGCTTGGAGGGCCCTCCCTACGAGCAGTACTTC
.	.	TRBJ2-6	TRBV29-1	CSVEGGVSGANVLTF	TGCAGCGTTGAAGGCGGTGTCTCTGGGGCCAACGTCCTGACTTTC
TRBD1	.	TRBJ2-7	TRBV7-9	CASSAGQGNEQYF	TGTGCCAGCAGCGCGGGACAGGGTAACGAGCAGTACTTC
TRBD2	few	TRBJ2-3	TRBV6-1	CASRPGLAETHTDTQYF	TGTGCCAGCAGACCCGGACTAGCGGAGACACACACAGATACGCAGTATTTT
TRBD1	few	TRBJ1-6	TRBV7-3	CASSLGQTYNSPLHF	TGTGCCAGCAGCTTGGGACAGACCTATAATTCACCCCTCCACTTT
.	few	TRBJ2-7	TRBV5-1	CASSPGYIYEQYF	TGCGCCAGCAGCCCGGGGTACATCTACGAGCAGTACTTC